The 13 T cell receptor beta chains in this list originate from one sample, sequenced in a study of spatial heterogeneity in lung cancer. General study points: For expanded intratumoral alpha and beta TCRs, counts tracked tumor mutation counts.

Time point defined: sample taken at primary tumor resection. Their target antigens are unknown. MiXCR was run by TCRdb on the 5' RACE reads, yielding one entry per CDR3 protein. The sample has about 6,000 distinct CDR3 sequences; roughly 16% are singletons. The source material was lung tumor tissue, sampled at surgery. These receptors all stem from a male donor with early-stage non-small cell lung cancer.

Worth noting for this clonotype: Within a library made for alpha chains, this beta chain is off target, and its count is uninformative. The rearrangement joins TRBV24-1 to TRBJ2-3, with D unclear. The germline V gene encodes CDR1 KGHDR and CDR2 SFDVKD. Trimming cost V 2 bases and J 3 bases, with 11 bases left between them. The CDR3 runs to 15 residues. CDR3 protein: CATSDSDLRTDTQYF. In DNA form, the CDR3 reads TGTGCCACCAGTGATTCAGACCTCCGAACAGATACGCAGTATTTT.

By share, this clonotype ranks as medium-sized. Because the library targeted alpha chains, this beta chain is an off-target read whose size means little. V and J are TRBV7-2 and TRBJ2-4; 9 bases align to TRBD1. The V gene's germline CDR1 is SGHTA and CDR2 FQGNSA. V dropped 2 bases and J dropped 0; count of bases not matched to a gene: 8. The length of the CDR3 is 18 residues. The CDR3, as DNA: TGTGCCAGCAGCTTATGGGGGACAGGGCGAGTAGCCAAAAACATTCAGTACTTC. Amino acids: CASSLWGTGRVAKNIQYF.

As regards this clonotype: The library was prepared for alpha chains; this beta chain is a stray read, so its frequency means little. This chain connects TRBV19 to TRBJ1-4, with 7 bases matching TRBD1. CDR3 length: 15 amino acids. Germline lookup yields CDR1 LNHDA and CDR2 SQIVND (reference sequence). Trimming at V came to 4 bases and at J to 4 bases, leaving 6 bases not matched to a gene. The CDR3 coding sequence is TGTGCCAGTAGTACCCTTCAGGGGGATAATGAAAAACTGTTTTTT. This gives the protein CASSTLQGDNEKLFF.

This clonotype is medium-sized by share. This beta chain appears as a stray read in a library generated for alpha chains; its size is not informative. The chain couples TRBV28 to TRBJ2-1, with D maybe TRBD1 (5 bases). The CDR3 totals 15 residues. Trimming stripped 9 bases from V and 9 bases from J, with 24 bases between. CDR1 MDHEN and CDR2 SYDVKM come from the germline V gene. The CDR3 nucleotides read TGTGCCAGTAACTTAAAAGGGTCTACAGGTGCTGAGCAGTTCTTC. This gives the protein CASNLKGSTGAEQFF.

This clonotype was recorded a few times. Since the library was made to target alpha chains, this beta chain is a stray read and its abundance is not meaningful. The chain employs TRBV5-1 and TRBJ2-5, with D hard to call. Trimming took 3 bases from V and 4 from J, leaving 10 bases between them. Germline V CDR1 and CDR2: SGHRS, YFSETQ. The CDR3 length is 13 residues. Here the CDR3 reads CASSWEGSETQYF. CDR3 in DNA: TGCGCCAGCAGCTGGGAAGGGTCAGAGACCCAGTACTTC.

Only a few counts were recorded for this clonotype. Within a library made for alpha chains, this beta chain is off target, and its count is uninformative. This chain links TRBV28 with TRBJ2-7; possibly TRBD1 or TRBD2 for D (5 bases each). Looked up from germline, CDR1 is MDHEN and CDR2 is SYDVKM. This CDR3 spans 14 amino acids. The V gene lost 5 bases and the J gene lost 3 bases, with 14 bases spanning the gap. Written as DNA, the CDR3 is TGTGCCAGCAGTCCTCGGCATGGGGGCTACGAGCAGTACTTC. It translates to CASSPRHGGYEQYF.

This clonotype ranks as large. This beta chain appears as a stray read in a library generated for alpha chains; its size is not informative. The chain recombines TRBV11-2 with TRBJ1-1; D remains ambiguous. CDR1 is SGHAT, CDR2 FQNNGV, per germline. V was clipped by 1 base and J by 6 bases, with 12 bases between them. The CDR3 covers 14 residues. The CDR3 loop is CASSLAALGAEAFF. CDR3 nucleotide sequence: TGTGCCAGCAGCTTAGCCGCCCTTGGCGCTGAAGCTTTCTTT.

This clonotype is termed medium-sized (0.01 to 0.1%). The library was built for alpha chains, so this beta chain is an off-target read and its size means little. The chain recombines TRBV2 with TRBJ1-1; D gene uncertain. Germline V gene data show CDR1 as SNHLY and CDR2 as FYNNEI. V lost 2 bases and J lost 10, with 14 bases in between. This CDR3 region has 13 residues. Here the CDR3 reads CASSENGRAGAFF. CDR3 in DNA: TGTGCCAGCAGTGAAAACGGCCGAGCGGGAGCTTTCTTT.

This clonotype is categorized as medium-sized (0.01 to 0.1%). This beta chain came through as a stray read in a library set up for alpha chains, and its size says little. The rearrangement joins TRBV27 to TRBJ2-5; maybe TRBD1 (7 bases). The V gene's germline CDR1 is MNHEY and CDR2 SMNVEV (reference sequence). Trimming shortened V by 3 bases and J by 5 bases, and 10 bases separated the two germline ends. This CDR3 is 13 amino acids long. The CDR3, as DNA: TGTGCCAGCAGTTTCGCGGGACAGGAGACCCAGTACTTC. Its translation is CASSFAGQETQYF.

This clonotype is judged medium-sized. For a library built for alpha chains, this beta chain is a stray read; little rests on its size. The chain recombines TRBV7-2 with TRBJ1-1, with D perhaps TRBD1 (6 bases). CDR1 is SGHTA, CDR2 FQGNSA, per germline. The V end was cut by 5 bases, the J end by 9 bases, with 22 bases between. This CDR3 is built from 15 residues. The CDR3 DNA reads TGTGCCAGCAGCGCGAGCCGGGACACTAGAGAAAAAGCTTTCTTT. Translated: CASSASRDTREKAFF.

This clonotype was detected a few times. One end of the junction varies from germline; a read error may be responsible. This beta chain is a stray sequence in a library constructed for alpha chains; its clone size is not meaningful. This chain joins TRBV9 and TRBJ1-1; D is uncertain. Germline CDR1 and CDR2: SGDLS and YYNGEE. The CDR3 covers 13 residues. The CDR3 here is CASSETVNTEVFF. The DNA for the CDR3 is TGTGCCAGCAGCGAGACGGTGAACACTGAAGTTTTCTTT. The whole variable domain, filled in from reference TRBV9 and TRBJ1-1, reads DSGVTQTPKHLITATGQRVTLRCSPRSGDLSVYWYQQSLDQGLQFLIQYYNGEERAKGNILERFSAQQFPDLHSELNLSSLELGDSALYFCASSETVNTEVFFGQGTRLTVV.

This clonotype is medium-sized within its sample. Within a library made for alpha chains, this beta chain is off target, and its count is uninformative. The chain employs TRBV9 and TRBJ2-7, with D possibly matching TRBD2 (6 bases). V was cut by 0 bases and J by 2 bases, with 9 bases left in between. Germline V gene lookup returns CDR1 SGDLS and CDR2 YYNGEE. This CDR3 comprises 14 residues. CDR3 in amino acids: CASSVVGEAYEQYF. CDR3 sequence (DNA): TGTGCCAGCAGCGTAGTGGGGGAGGCCTACGAGCAGTACTTC.

This clonotype was picked up a small number of times. Within a library made for alpha chains, this beta chain is off target, and its count is uninformative. This chain uses TRBV6-1 with TRBJ2-6, with 10 nucleotides matching TRBD1. Germline-derived CDR1 and CDR2 are MNHNS and SASEGT. Trimming removed 5 bases from V and 3 bases from J; junction bases left unmatched: 7. The CDR3 runs to 17 residues. Here the CDR3 DNA reads TGTGCCAGCAGTAGAGGACAGGGGGTCGGTGGGGCCAACGTCCTGACTTTC. This sequence encodes CASSRGQGVGGANVLTF.